These 5 T cell receptor beta chains came from one sample sequenced in a study of CD8 T cells in cerebrospinal fluid in Alzheimer's disease. Using the 10x single-cell sequencing reads, TCRdb records one entry per CDR3 protein without DNA. Recorded for this sample: 1,100 to 1,500 distinct CDR3 sequences. Input material: cerebrospinal fluid. All receptors derive from a human donor with mild cognitive impairment.

Considering frequency, this clonotype is medium-sized. This rearrangement joins TRBV7-9 to TRBJ2-2. CDR1 and CDR2 (germline): SEHNR, FQNEAQ (reference sequence). The CDR3 extends over 13 amino acids. The CDR3 protein is CASSFPNTGELFF. The full variable domain, in which reference TRBV7-9 and TRBJ2-2 provide the parts outside the CDR3, is DTGVSQNPRHKITKRGQNVTFRCDPISEHNRLYWYRQTLGQGPEFLTYFQNEAQLEKSRLLSDRFSAERPKGSFSTLEIQRTEQGDSAMYLCASSFPNTGELFFGEGSRLTVL.

The chain has TRBV20-1 and TRBJ2-4; no DNA is available, so the TRBD2 call from TCRdb remains unchecked. Germline CDR1 is DFQATT and CDR2 is SNEGSKA (reference sequence). The CDR3 has 17 amino acids. CDR3 amino acids: CSAPKLAGGLAKNIQYF.

This clonotype shows up as large by frequency. This chain joins TRBV5-4 and TRBJ2-2; TCRdb gives TRBD1 as the D gene, but with no DNA this cannot be confirmed. The CDR3 has 17 residues. From germline, CDR1 is SGHNT and CDR2 YYREEE (reference sequence). The CDR3 sequence: CASSLAGGRINTGELFF.

By frequency, this clonotype registers medium-sized. The chain carries TRBV7-8 and TRBJ2-3; TCRdb's D call, TRBD2, is unchecked because there is no DNA. Germline V CDR1 and CDR2: SGHVS, FQNEAQ. This CDR3 has 16 residues. The chain's CDR3 is CASSLEGGSVTDTQYF. Combining the CDR3 with reference TRBV7-8 and TRBJ2-3 gives the whole variable domain GAGVSQSPRYKVAKRGQDVALRCDPISGHVSLFWYQQALGQGPEFLTYFQNEAQLDKSGLPSDRFFAERPEGSVSTLKIQRTQQEDSAVYLCASSLEGGSVTDTQYFGPGTRLTVL.

The chain couples TRBV19 to TRBJ2-3; TCRdb's assignment of TRBD2 cannot be checked, as there is no DNA. Germline loops: CDR1 LNHDA, CDR2 SQIVND (reference sequence). CDR3 size: 18 residues. This CDR3 is CASSIEPGRGTSFDTQYF.